Sequencing of this TCR beta chain was carried out in a study of T cell responses to AZD1222 COVID-19 vaccine. Overall study findings and caveats: Clonal diversity was possibly underestimated; the donors were predominantly white British and more often female. The study found vaccine-associated CD4 TCRs spanning spike, dominant at 160-218 and 743-854. No repertoire was sampled before or during the peak T cell response, only after it. Two AZD1222 doses significantly raised spike-specific TCR breadth and depth over controls.

Here immunoSEQ multiplex PCR was the method, and the copy in TCRdb shows in-frame clones only, minus some. The sample yields tens of thousands of clones, approximately 91% seen once. Comment on this clone: Its antigen is unknown.

The CDR3 is made up of 13 amino acids. CDR1 is SGHRS, CDR2 YFSETQ, per germline. V was shortened by 4 bases and J by 1 base, with 8 bases between the two germline ends. The sequencing used peripheral blood, collected on day 0 of AZD1222 vaccination. The clonotype originates from an adult in good health. The rearrangement uses TRBV5-1 and TRBJ1-1; D not certain. CDR3 sequence reads: CASSTSGNTEAFF. The DNA for the CDR3 is TGCGCCAGCAGCACTTCAGGGAACACTGAAGCTTTCTTT.